This T cell receptor (beta chain) derives from a study of T cell responses to AZD1222 COVID-19 vaccine. General study results and limits: A rise in Spike-specific TCR breadth and depth followed two AZD1222 doses.

Germline CDR1 reads SGHVS; CDR2 reads FNYEAQ. There are 15 residues in the CDR3. V shed 5 bases and J 4 bases; nucleotides not matched to a gene: 10. Clones were read by immunoSEQ multiplex PCR, and TCRdb kept only the in-frame ones, dropping some. In the table there are 95,000 to 110,000 clones, more than 75% of which are singletons. This clone was detected once. Antigen specificity is unknown. The receptor was derived from an adult in good health. The gene calls are TRBV7-6 and TRBJ2-5; 7 bases match TRBD1. Sequenced here: peripheral blood, sampled on day 0 of AZD1222 vaccination. CDR3 nucleotides: TGTGCCAGCAGCAACGACGGGGCAGGGGGAGAGACCCAGTACTTC. It is translated as CASSNDGAGGETQYF. The full variable domain, its missing parts supplied by reference TRBV7-6 and TRBJ2-5, is GAGVSQSPRYKVTKRGQDVALRCDPISGHVSLYWYRQALGQGPEFLTYFNYEAQQDKSGLPNDRFSAERPEGSISTLTIQRTEQRDSAMYRCASSNDGAGGETQYFGPGTRLLVL.